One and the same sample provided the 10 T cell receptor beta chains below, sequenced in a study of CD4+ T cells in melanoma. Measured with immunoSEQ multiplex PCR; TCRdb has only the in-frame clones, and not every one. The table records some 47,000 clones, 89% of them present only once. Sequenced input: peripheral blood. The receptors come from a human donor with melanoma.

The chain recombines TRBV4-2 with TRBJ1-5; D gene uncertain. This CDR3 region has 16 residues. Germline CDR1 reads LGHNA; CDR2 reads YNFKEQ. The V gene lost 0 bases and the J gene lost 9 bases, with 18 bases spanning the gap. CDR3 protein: CASSQDGGSTGRPQHF. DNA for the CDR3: TGTGCCAGCAGCCAAGATGGCGGGAGTACGGGTCGGCCCCAGCATTTT.

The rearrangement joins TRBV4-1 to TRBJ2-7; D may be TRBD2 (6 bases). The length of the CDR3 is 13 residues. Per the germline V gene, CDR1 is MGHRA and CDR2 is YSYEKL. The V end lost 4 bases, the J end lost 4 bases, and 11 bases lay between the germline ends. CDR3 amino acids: CASSLLGGYEQYF. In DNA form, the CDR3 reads TGCGCCAGCAGCCTCCTGGGGGGTTACGAGCAGTACTTC.

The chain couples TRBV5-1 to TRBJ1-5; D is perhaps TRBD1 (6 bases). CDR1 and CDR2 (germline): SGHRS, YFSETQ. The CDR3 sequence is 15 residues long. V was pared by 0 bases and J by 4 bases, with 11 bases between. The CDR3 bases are TGCGCCAGCAGCTTGGCCGGACAGAAAAATCAGCCCCAGCATTTT. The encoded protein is CASSLAGQKNQPQHF.

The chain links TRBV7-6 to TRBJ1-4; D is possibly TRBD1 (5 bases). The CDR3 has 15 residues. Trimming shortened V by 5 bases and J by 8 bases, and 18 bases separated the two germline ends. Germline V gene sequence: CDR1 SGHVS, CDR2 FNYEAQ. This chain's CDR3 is CASSTPGGEMEKLFF. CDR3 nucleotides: TGTGCCAGCAGCACTCCGGGAGGGGAGATGGAAAAACTGTTTTTT.

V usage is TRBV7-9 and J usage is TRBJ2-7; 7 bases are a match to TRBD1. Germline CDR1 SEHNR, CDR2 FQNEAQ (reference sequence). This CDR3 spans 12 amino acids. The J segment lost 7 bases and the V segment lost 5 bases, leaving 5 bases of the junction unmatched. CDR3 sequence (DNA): TGTGCCAGCAGCAAAGGGGGCCCAGAGCAGTACTTC. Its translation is CASSKGGPEQYF. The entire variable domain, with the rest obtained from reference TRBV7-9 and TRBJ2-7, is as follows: DTGVSQNPRHKITKRGQNVTFRCDPISEHNRLYWYRQTLGQGPEFLTYFQNEAQLEKSRLLSDRFSAERPKGSFSTLEIQRTEQGDSAMYLCASSKGGPEQYFGPGTRLTVT.

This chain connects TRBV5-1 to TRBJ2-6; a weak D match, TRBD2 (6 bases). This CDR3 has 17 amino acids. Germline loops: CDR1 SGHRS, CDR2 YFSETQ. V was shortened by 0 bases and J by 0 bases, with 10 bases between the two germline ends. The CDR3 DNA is TGCGCCAGCAGCTTGGAGGGGACTCTCTCTGGGGCCAACGTCCTGACTTTC. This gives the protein CASSLEGTLSGANVLTF.

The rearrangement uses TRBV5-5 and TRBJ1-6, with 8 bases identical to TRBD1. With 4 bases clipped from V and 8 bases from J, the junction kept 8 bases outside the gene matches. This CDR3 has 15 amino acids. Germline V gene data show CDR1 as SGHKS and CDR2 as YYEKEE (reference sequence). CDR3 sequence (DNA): TGTGCCAGCAGCGACCGAGGACAGGGCTATTCACCCCTCCACTTT. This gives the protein CASSDRGQGYSPLHF.

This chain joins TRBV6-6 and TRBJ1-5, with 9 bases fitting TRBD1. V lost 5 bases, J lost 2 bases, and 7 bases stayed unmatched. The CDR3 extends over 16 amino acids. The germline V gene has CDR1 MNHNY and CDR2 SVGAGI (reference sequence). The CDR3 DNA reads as TGTGCCAGCAGTAAACCGGGACAGGGACGCAATCAGCCCCAGCATTTT. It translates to CASSKPGQGRNQPQHF.

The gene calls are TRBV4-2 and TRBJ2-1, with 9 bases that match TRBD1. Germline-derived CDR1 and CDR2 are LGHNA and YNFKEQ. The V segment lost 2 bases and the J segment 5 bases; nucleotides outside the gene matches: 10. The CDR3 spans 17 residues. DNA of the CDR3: TGTGCCAGCAGCCAATCCGGACAGGGGTTCCTCGACAATGAGCAGTTCTTC. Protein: CASSQSGQGFLDNEQFF.

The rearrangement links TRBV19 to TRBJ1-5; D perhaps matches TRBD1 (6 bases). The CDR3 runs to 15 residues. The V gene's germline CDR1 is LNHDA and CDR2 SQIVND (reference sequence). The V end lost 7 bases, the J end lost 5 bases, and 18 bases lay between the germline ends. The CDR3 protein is CASKAGFRGDQPQHF. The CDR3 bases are TGTGCCAGTAAGGCAGGGTTCAGGGGAGATCAGCCCCAGCATTTT.